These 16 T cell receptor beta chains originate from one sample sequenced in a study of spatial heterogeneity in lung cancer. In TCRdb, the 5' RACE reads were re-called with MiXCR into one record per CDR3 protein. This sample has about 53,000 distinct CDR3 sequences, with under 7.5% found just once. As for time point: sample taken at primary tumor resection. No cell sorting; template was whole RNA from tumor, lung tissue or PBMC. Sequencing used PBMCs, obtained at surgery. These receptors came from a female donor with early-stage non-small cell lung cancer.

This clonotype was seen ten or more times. The CDR3 sequence is CASSLNPNQPQHF. The DNA for the CDR3 is TGTGCCAGCAGCTTAAACCCGAATCAGCCCCAGCATTTT. The genes are TRBV7-3 and TRBJ1-5; no reliable D call. Looked up from germline, CDR1 is SGHTA and CDR2 is FQGTGA. V lost 1 base, J lost 4 bases, and 5 bases lay in between. This CDR3 is 13 amino acids long.

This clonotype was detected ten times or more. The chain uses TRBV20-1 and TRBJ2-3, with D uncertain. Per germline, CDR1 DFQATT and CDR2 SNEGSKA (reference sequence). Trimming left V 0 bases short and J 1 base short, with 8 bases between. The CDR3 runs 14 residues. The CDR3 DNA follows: TGCAGTGCTAGAGACTATTTGGGCACAGATACGCAGTATTTT. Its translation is CSARDYLGTDTQYF.

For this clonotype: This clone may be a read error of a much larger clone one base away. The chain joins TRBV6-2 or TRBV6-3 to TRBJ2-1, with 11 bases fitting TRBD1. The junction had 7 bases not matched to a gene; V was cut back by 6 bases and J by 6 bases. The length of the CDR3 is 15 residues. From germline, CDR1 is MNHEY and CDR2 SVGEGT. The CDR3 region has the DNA TGTGCCAGCAGCTGGGACAGGGGGAGCGTCAATGAGCAGTTCTTC. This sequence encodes CASSWDRGSVNEQFF.

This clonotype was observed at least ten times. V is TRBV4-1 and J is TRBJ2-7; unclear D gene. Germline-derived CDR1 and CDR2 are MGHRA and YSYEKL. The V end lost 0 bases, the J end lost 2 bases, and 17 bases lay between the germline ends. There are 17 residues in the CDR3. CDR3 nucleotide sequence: TGCGCCAGCAGCCAAGAACCTGACGACTGGGAACCCTACGAGCAGTACTTC. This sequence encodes CASSQEPDDWEPYEQYF.

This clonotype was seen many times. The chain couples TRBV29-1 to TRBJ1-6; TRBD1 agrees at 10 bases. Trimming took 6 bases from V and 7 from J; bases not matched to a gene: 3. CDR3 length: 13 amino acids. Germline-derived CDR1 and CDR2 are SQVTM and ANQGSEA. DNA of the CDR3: TGCAGCGTCCGGACAGGGGGGAATTCACCCCTCCACTTT. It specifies CSVRTGGNSPLHF.

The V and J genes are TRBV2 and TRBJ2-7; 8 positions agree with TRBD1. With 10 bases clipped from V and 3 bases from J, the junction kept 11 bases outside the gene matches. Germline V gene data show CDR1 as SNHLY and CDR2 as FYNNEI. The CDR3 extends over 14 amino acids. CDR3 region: CATNNGQGYYEQYF. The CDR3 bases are TGTGCCACTAACAATGGACAGGGTTACTACGAGCAGTACTTC.

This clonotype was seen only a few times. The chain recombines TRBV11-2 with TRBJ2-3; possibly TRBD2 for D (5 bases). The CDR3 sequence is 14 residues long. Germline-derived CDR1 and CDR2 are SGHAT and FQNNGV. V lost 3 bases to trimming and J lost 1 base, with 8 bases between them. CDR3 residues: CASSFLGGTDTQYF. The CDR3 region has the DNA TGTGCCAGCAGCTTCTTGGGAGGCACAGATACGCAGTATTTT.

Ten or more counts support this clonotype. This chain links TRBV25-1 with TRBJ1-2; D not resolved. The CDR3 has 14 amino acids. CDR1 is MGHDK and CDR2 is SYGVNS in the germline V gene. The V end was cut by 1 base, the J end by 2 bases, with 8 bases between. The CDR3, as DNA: TGTGCCAGCAGTGAATCCATCCCAAACTATGGCTACACCTTC. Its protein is CASSESIPNYGYTF.

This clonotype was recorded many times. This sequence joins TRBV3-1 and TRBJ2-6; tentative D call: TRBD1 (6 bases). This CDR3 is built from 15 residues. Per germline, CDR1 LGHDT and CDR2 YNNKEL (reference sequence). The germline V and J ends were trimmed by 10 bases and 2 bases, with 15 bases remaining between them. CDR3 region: CATHYRAAGANVLTF. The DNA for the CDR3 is TGTGCCACCCACTACAGGGCGGCTGGGGCCAACGTCCTGACTTTC.

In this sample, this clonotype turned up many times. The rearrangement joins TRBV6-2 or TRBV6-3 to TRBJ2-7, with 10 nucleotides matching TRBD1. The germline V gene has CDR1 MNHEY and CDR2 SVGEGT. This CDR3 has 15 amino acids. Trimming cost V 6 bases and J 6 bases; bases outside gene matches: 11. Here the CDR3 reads CASSRPGTGEREQYF. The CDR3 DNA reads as TGTGCCAGCAGCCGCCCCGGGACAGGGGAGCGCGAGCAGTACTTC.

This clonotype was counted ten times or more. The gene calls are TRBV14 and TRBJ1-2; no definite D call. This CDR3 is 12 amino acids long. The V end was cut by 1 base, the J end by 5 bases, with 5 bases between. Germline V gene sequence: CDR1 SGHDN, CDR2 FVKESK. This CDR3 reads CASSQVWYGYTF. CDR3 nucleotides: TGTGCCAGCAGCCAAGTGTGGTATGGCTACACCTTC.

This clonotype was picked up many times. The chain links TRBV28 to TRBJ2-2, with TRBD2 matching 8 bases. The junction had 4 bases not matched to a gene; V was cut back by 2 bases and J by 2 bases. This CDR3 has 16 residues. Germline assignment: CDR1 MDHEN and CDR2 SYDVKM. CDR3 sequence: CASSLAGGINTGELFF. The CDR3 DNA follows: TGTGCCAGCAGTTTAGCGGGGGGAATCAACACCGGGGAGCTGTTTTTT.

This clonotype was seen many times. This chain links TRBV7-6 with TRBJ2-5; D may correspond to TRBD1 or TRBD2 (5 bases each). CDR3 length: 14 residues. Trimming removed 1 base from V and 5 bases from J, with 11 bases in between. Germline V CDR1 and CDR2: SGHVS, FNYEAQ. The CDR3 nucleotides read TGTGCCAGCAGCTTAGGGACGGGGCTGGAGACCCAGTACTTC. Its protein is CASSLGTGLETQYF.

The CDR3 loop reads CSVERGGKETQYF. In nucleotides, the CDR3 is TGCAGCGTTGAAAGGGGGGGCAAAGAGACCCAGTACTTC. The chain uses TRBV29-1 and TRBJ2-5; tentative D call: TRBD2 (7 bases). Germline V gives CDR1 SQVTM, CDR2 ANQGSEA. The CDR3 is 13 residues long. V was shortened by 2 bases and J by 3 bases, with 10 bases between the two germline ends.

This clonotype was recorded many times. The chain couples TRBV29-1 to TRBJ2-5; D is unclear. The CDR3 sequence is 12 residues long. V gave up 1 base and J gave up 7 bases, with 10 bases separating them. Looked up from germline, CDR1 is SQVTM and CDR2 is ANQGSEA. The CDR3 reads CSVEGTQTTQYF. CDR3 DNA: TGCAGCGTTGAAGGTACCCAGACGACCCAGTACTTC.

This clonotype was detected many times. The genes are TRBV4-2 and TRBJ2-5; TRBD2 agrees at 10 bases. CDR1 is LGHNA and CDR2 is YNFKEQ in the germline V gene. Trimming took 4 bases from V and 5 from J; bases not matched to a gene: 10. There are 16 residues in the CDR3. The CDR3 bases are TGTGCCAGCAGCCCTCCCAGGAGCGGGGGGGCTGAGACCCAGTACTTC. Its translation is CASSPPRSGGAETQYF.